This T cell receptor (beta chain) was identified during a study of cytotoxic CD8 clonotypes in ibrutinib-treated CLL. Study details: Partial responders around 24, complete 2; roughly 12 progressed and some 14 stayed in remission by median roughly 70 months. Samples yielded averages of approximately 260,000 productive templates and roughly 91,000 productive rearrangements. Study-wide points: Public clonotypes showed up rarely, and on treatment they shrank or held steady.

Assay: immunoSEQ multiplex PCR; the TCRdb copy retains only in-frame clones and omits some. The sample lists some 200,000 clones, about 72% occurring once. Between the trimmed V and J ends, which lost 1 base and 4 bases, there was a span of 17 bases. This CDR3 is 17 amino acids long. Germline CDR1 SGHTA, CDR2 FQGTGA. This clone has just one count. The antigen is not known. The sequence was obtained from a human donor with chronic lymphocytic leukemia. Sequencing used PBMCs, obtained after 24 months of ibrutinib treatment. V is TRBV7-3 and J is TRBJ2-1; D gene unclear. The CDR3 DNA sequence: TGTGCCAGCAGCTTAAACGGCGGCATGGACGGGTACAATGAGCAGTTCTTC. Amino acids: CASSLNGGMDGYNEQFF.